The present entry profiles one TCR beta chain with its context. Its specificity is unknown. CD45RA-negative memory and CD45RA+ naive subsets were split from the CD4+ cells. Data came from immunoSEQ multiplex PCR; TCRdb stores just in-frame clones and leaves some out. The data hold 1,500,000 or so clones, with roughly 97% observed a single time. The data originate from a study of shared clonotypes between healthy human individuals. Overall study: Each donor contributed plates that comprised three CD4 naive, three CD4 memory, two CD8 naive and one CD8 memory.

Overall study findings and caveats: It was only blood that was sampled, and tissue repertoires likely differ. On the whole, naive subsets had larger estimated richness than memory subsets had.

The clonotype comes from a man younger than 40 in good health. Material: naive CD4+ T cells sorted from blood. The subset denotes: CD45RA+ positively selected.

CDR3 sequence reads: CASSLGNTEAFF. The CDR3 nucleotides read TGTGCTAGCTCATTAGGGAACACTGAAGCTTTCTTT. The chain carries TRBV12-5 and TRBJ1-1, with D unresolved. Per the germline V gene, CDR1 is LGHNT and CDR2 is FRNRAP. This CDR3 is 12 amino acids long. V was clipped by 9 bases and J by 1 base, with 9 bases between them.